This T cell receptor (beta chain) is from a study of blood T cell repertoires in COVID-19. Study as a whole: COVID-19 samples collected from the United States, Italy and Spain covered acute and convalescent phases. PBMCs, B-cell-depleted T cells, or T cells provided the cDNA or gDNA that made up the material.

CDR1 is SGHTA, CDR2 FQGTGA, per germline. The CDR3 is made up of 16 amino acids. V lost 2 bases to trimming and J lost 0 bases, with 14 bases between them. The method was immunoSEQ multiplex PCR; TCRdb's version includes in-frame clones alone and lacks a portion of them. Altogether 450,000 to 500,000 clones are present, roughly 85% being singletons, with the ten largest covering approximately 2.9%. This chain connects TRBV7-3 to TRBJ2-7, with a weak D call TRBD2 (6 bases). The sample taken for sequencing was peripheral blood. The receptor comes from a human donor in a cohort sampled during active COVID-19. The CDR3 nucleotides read TGTGCCAGCAGCTTAGGGGTAGCGGTGAGCTCCTACGAGCAGTACTTC. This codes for CASSLGVAVSSYEQYF.